These 19 T cell receptor beta chains came from one sample sequenced in a study of T cell responses to AZD1222 COVID-19 vaccine. The assay was immunoSEQ multiplex PCR, and TCRdb's table has in-frame clones only and misses some. This table holds about 69,000 clones, around 78% found once. Sequenced here: peripheral blood, sampled 28 days after the second AZD1222 dose. These receptors originate from an adult who received the AZD1222 COVID-19 vaccine.

This rearrangement joins TRBV5-1 to TRBJ1-1; TRBD1 matches at 9 bases. V trimming: 0 bases; J trimming: 5 bases; junction bases outside the gene matches: 14. The V gene's germline CDR1 is SGHRS and CDR2 YFSETQ. The CDR3 covers 18 residues. The CDR3 reads CASSLGLMGTGRSTEAFF. The CDR3 nucleotides are TGCGCCAGCAGCTTGGGCCTAATGGGGACAGGGAGGAGTACTGAAGCTTTCTTT.

J is TRBJ2-3 and V is TRBV7-6; TRBD1 aligns across 12 bases. Germline assignment: CDR1 SGHVS and CDR2 FNYEAQ. The J segment lost 8 bases and the V segment lost 6 bases, leaving 9 bases of the junction unmatched. The CDR3 runs to 15 residues. CDR3 protein: CASRGDRGPGSTQYF. CDR3 DNA sequence: TGTGCCAGCAGGGGGGACAGGGGGCCCGGGAGTACGCAGTATTTT.

The rearrangement uses TRBV29-1 and TRBJ2-1; D ambiguous. This CDR3 has 10 residues. Germline CDR1 reads SQVTM; CDR2 reads ANQGSEA. Trimming pared 3 bases from V and 5 bases from J, leaving 2 bases between. The DNA of the CDR3 is TGCAGCGTTGACCACAATGAGCAGTTCTTC. As protein: CSVDHNEQFF.

This chain joins TRBV14 and TRBJ1-6; D is ambiguous. Trimming pared 7 bases from V and 0 bases from J, leaving 4 bases between. The CDR3 is made up of 13 amino acids. The germline V gene encodes CDR1 SGHDN and CDR2 FVKESK. CDR3 in DNA: TGTGCCAGCACGCACTCCTATAATTCACCCCTCCACTTT. Protein sequence: CASTHSYNSPLHF. The whole variable domain, remainder taken from reference TRBV14 and TRBJ1-6, is EAGVTQFPSHSVIEKGQTVTLRCDPISGHDNLYWYRRVMGKEIKFLLHFVKESKQDESGMPNNRFLAERTGGTYSTLKVQPAELEDSGVYFCASTHSYNSPLHFGNGTRLTVT.

V and J are TRBV9 and TRBJ1-1, with 7 bases lining up with TRBD1. The CDR3 sequence is 15 residues long. Trimming cost V 4 bases and J 4 bases; bases outside gene matches: 10. Germline lookup yields CDR1 SGDLS and CDR2 YYNGEE. CDR3 in amino acids: CASSQGTALGTEAFF. As DNA, the CDR3 is TGTGCCAGCAGCCAGGGGACAGCCTTGGGCACTGAAGCTTTCTTT.

The chain couples TRBV5-1 to TRBJ2-5, with D uncertain. The CDR3 loop spans 13 amino acids. Germline V CDR1 and CDR2: SGHRS, YFSETQ. The V end was cut by 6 bases, the J end by 5 bases, with 14 bases between. CDR3 residues: CASTFMQGETQYF. In DNA form, the CDR3 reads TGCGCCAGCACTTTTATGCAAGGGGAGACCCAGTACTTC.

The rearrangement uses TRBV19 and TRBJ1-4; 7 nucleotides agree with TRBD1. V shed 5 bases and J 11 bases; nucleotides not matched to a gene: 8. In germline, CDR1 is LNHDA, CDR2 SQIVND (reference sequence). The CDR3 runs 13 residues. The CDR3 spells CASSSQGVDKLFF. CDR3 coding DNA: TGTGCCAGTAGTTCTCAGGGGGTTGACAAACTGTTTTTT. The full variable domain, rest sourced from reference TRBV19 and TRBJ1-4, is DGGITQSPKYLFRKEGQNVTLSCEQNLNHDAMYWYRQDPGQGLRLIYYSQIVNDFQKGDIAEGYSVSREKKESFPLTVTSAQKNPTAFYLCASSSQGVDKLFFGSGTQLSVL.

V usage is TRBV2 and J usage is TRBJ1-1; no reliable D call. The V gene lost 2 bases and the J gene lost 1 base, with 11 bases spanning the gap. CDR1 is SNHLY, CDR2 FYNNEI, per germline. The CDR3 extends over 15 amino acids. The DNA of the CDR3 is TGTGCCAGCAGTGAACTTGTGATACCGAACACTGAAGCTTTCTTT. Amino acids: CASSELVIPNTEAFF.

CDR3 bases: TGTGCCAGCAGTGAATCTCGTTGGGGGGTGGGACAAGAGACCCAGTACTTC. Amino acid sequence: CASSESRWGVGQETQYF. This sequence joins TRBV6-1 and TRBJ2-5; D is possibly TRBD2 (6 bases). Trimming took off 2 bases at V and 2 bases at J, with 18 bases between the two ends. This CDR3 region has 17 residues. CDR1 and CDR2 (germline): MNHNS, SASEGT.

This clone is a singleton in its sample. In DNA, the CDR3 is TGTGCCAGCAGCTCCGGGGGCAGGGAGGGGGGCTACACCTTC. Protein product: CASSSGGREGGYTF. The chain is built from TRBV5-4 and TRBJ1-2; the D gene is possibly TRBD1 (6 bases). The CDR3 loop spans 14 amino acids. Per the germline V gene, CDR1 is SGHNT and CDR2 is YYREEE (reference sequence). Trimming cost V 3 bases and J 8 bases, with 17 bases left between them.

J is TRBJ2-5 and V is TRBV24-1, with 8 bases matching TRBD1. CDR1 KGHDR and CDR2 SFDVKD come from the germline V gene. With V trimmed by 4 bases and J by 1 base, 4 bases remained unmatched. This CDR3 has 15 amino acids. CDR3 residues: CATSDHTGGQETQYF. The CDR3 coding sequence is TGTGCCACCAGTGACCATACAGGGGGCCAAGAGACCCAGTACTTC.

A single count supports this clone. This rearrangement joins TRBV6-5 to TRBJ2-1, with D perhaps TRBD1 or TRBD2 (5 bases each). V was trimmed by 7 bases and J by 13 bases, leaving 14 bases between them. Germline V gene data show CDR1 as MNHEY and CDR2 as SVGAGI. The CDR3 is 11 residues long. In nucleotides, the CDR3 is TGTGCCAGCACCGATTTGGGACGACAGTTCTTC. Protein sequence: CASTDLGRQFF.

This sequence joins TRBV12-3 or TRBV12-4 and TRBJ2-7; no definite D call. The length of the CDR3 is 13 residues. V was pared by 5 bases and J by 3 bases, with 11 bases between. For the CDR3, the DNA is TGTGCCAGCAGTGCGTACATGTACTACGAGCAGTACTTC. Its translation: CASSAYMYYEQYF.

In its sample, this clone was seen a few times. This sequence joins TRBV9 and TRBJ2-7; D is perhaps TRBD2 (6 bases). This CDR3 contains 14 residues. Between the trimmed V and J ends, which lost 3 bases and 1 base, there was a span of 11 bases. Germline CDR1 and CDR2: SGDLS and YYNGEE. CDR3 sequence: CASSAGGSSYEQYF. CDR3 nucleotide sequence: TGTGCCAGCAGCGCTGGGGGGTCATCCTACGAGCAGTACTTC.

This chain connects TRBV29-1 to TRBJ1-3; D remains unclear. Germline V gene lookup returns CDR1 SQVTM and CDR2 ANQGSEA. This CDR3 spans 14 amino acids. Trimming removed 3 bases from V and 0 bases from J, with 9 bases in between. CDR3 amino acids: CSVDISNSGNTIYF. CDR3 DNA sequence: TGCAGCGTTGATATAAGTAACTCTGGAAACACCATATATTTT.

By share, this clone counts as large (0.1 to 1%). The chain recombines TRBV5-4 with TRBJ1-4; no clear D. The CDR3 consists of 15 residues. V was pared by 4 bases and J by 6 bases, with 16 bases between. Germline V gene data show CDR1 as SGHNT and CDR2 as YYREEE (reference sequence). The chain's CDR3 is CASSQNRGLDEKLFF. The CDR3 nucleotides read TGTGCCAGCAGCCAGAACCGGGGATTGGATGAAAAACTGTTTTTT.

For the CDR3, the DNA is TGCGCCAGCAGCCACGTAGCTAGCTCTGGAAACACCATATATTTT. The encoded protein is CASSHVASSGNTIYF. The chain recombines TRBV4-1 with TRBJ1-3; no firm D call. The germline CDR1 and CDR2 sequences are MGHRA and YSYEKL. The V and J ends lost 3 bases and 0 bases respectively, with 9 bases between them. The CDR3 is 15 residues long.

The chain has TRBV19 and TRBJ2-7; TRBD1 might be the D (5 bases). The V and J ends lost 6 bases and 4 bases respectively, with 19 bases between them. This CDR3 comprises 15 residues. From germline, CDR1 is LNHDA and CDR2 SQIVND (reference sequence). CDR3 nucleotides: TGTGCCAGTAGCACAGTTGGCAGGGCCTCTTACGAGCAGTACTTC. It specifies CASSTVGRASYEQYF. Full variable domain (outside the CDR3, taken from reference TRBV19 and TRBJ2-7): DGGITQSPKYLFRKEGQNVTLSCEQNLNHDAMYWYRQDPGQGLRLIYYSQIVNDFQKGDIAEGYSVSREKKESFPLTVTSAQKNPTAFYLCASSTVGRASYEQYFGPGTRLTVT.

The rearrangement links TRBV18 to TRBJ1-5, with D unclear. V was cut by 1 base and J by 4 bases, with 14 bases left in between. CDR1 is KGHSH and CDR2 is LQKENI in the germline V gene. This CDR3 is built from 16 residues. CDR3 nucleotides: TGTGCCAGCTCACCACTGTCCGGCAGGCAAAATCAGCCCCAGCATTTT. Translation gives CASSPLSGRQNQPQHF.